Included here is one TCR beta chain sequence, with context. Its antigen remains undetermined. The sample holds no much larger clone one base away, and base qualities are not on file. CDR1 is given as SGHTA and CDR2 as FQGNSA, both from the germline V gene. The CDR3 has 15 amino acids, counting the end cysteine and phenylalanine. The read is trimmed to its CDR3 DNA, 45 bases read in frame from base 1. A distance of 10 bases separates the germline ends of V and J, which lose 1 base and 2 bases respectively. The source of the sample is a study of vaccination and CD4 T cells after COVID-19 (dated by TCRdb to between 2020 and 2023). Looking at the study overall: Convalescent patients had a positive SARS-CoV-2 result on nasal swab PCR, and of these patients, nine had mild disease and one had severe disease. As controls, cultures received a CEFX viral epitope pool (the positive control), an HIV-1 Nef peptide pool (the negative control), or no peptide at all. Each participant got two doses of either the Pfizer-BioNTech BNT162b2 vaccine (n=8) or the Moderna mRNA-1273 vaccine (n=2). The time from the second vaccine dose to post-vaccine blood sampling had a median of roughly 70 days and ranged from roughly 13 to 241 days. In over 8 COVID-19 convalescent patients and a handful of infection-naive healthy vaccine recipients, the spike-specific CD4+ TCR repertoire before mRNA vaccination was compared with the repertoire after mRNA vaccination. The cultures were stimulated with overlapping spike peptide pools from SARS-CoV-2 and from the common cold coronaviruses HCoV-NL63, HCoV-OC43 and HCoV-229E. Post-COVID blood samples were collected from convalescent patients a median of about 92 days after diagnosis, with a range of roughly 35 to 180 days. Six males and four females were included in the convalescent cohort, with two Hispanic individuals, seven Caucasians, two Asians and one multiracial person represented.

Broader findings and caveats from the paper: Of the vaccine-specific clones in convalescent patients, 304 of 307, or nearly all, reacted only to SARS-CoV-2 spike and did not cross-react with common cold coronaviruses. Among the post-vaccine SARS-CoV-2-reactive clones in convalescent patients, a median 86.3% showed up only after vaccination, which suggests vaccine-specific priming. Although the median number of SARS-CoV-2-reactive clonotypes went up from 21 after infection to about 38 after vaccination, the increase was not significant. The study included relatively few convalescent patients and did not analyze early timepoints after natural infection.

Per the publication, the treatment or condition label means: approximately 11-day PBMC culture with coronavirus spike peptide pools or control peptides (ViraFEST assay). The study used the ViraFEST assay, which expanded antigen-specific T cells with peptide pools and then identified expanded clonotypes by TCR sequencing. The convalescent patients' positive SARS-CoV-2 PCR tests fell between March and December 2020, which was before the Alpha, Beta and Delta variants emerged in the United States. Each well held roughly 2 million PBMCs cultured in IMDM containing roughly 5% human AB serum and 10 IU/ml IL-2, with 8.5 to 10 ug/ml peptide pools added. On days 3 and 7, half of the culture medium was replaced with fresh IL-2-containing medium. Once the cells had been in culture for approximately 10 days, the EasySep CD4+ T cell isolation kit was used to isolate CD4+ T cells by negative selection. Ficoll-Paque Plus gradient centrifugation was used to isolate PBMCs from whole blood, and the isolated PBMCs were then either used fresh or cryopreserved at -140C. Triplicate wells were generally used for each culture condition.

Library preparation employed PCR. DNA from cultured CD4+ T cells was subjected to TCR sequencing with the Oncomine TCR Beta short-read assay at the Johns Hopkins FTIC core. Genomic DNA was extracted from the cultured CD4+ T cells with the QIAamp micro DNA kit. The Oncomine TCR Beta libraries from cultured CD4+ T cells were pooled using unique dual indexes and then sequenced on an Illumina iSeq 100. Per the authors' processing: Non-productive sequences were removed, and CDR3s that did not start with C, did not end with F or W, or were shorter than 7 amino acids were discarded. The MANAFEST web application was used to identify antigen-specific clonotypes by comparing peptide-stimulated wells against reference wells and other culture wells. An FDR below 0.05, an odds ratio above 5, and a productive frequency above 0.1% in at least two of three replicate wells were required for clones to be considered positive. Cross-reactive clonotypes were defined as significantly expanded in both SARS-CoV-2 spike wells and at least one common cold coronavirus spike condition. CDR3 homology was assessed with Levenshtein distances (stringdist) and unrooted phylogenetic trees (ape) in R version 3.6.1. TCRdb cleaned the public reads at Q25 with fastp, built clones with MiXCR and kept in-frame beta chains. Duplicate CDR3 protein sequences are folded into a single record with the most common DNA and genes. The V and J calls and clone size are TCRdb's, not the authors'. This sample lists about 12,000 distinct CDR3 sequences; roughly 80% were detected once. Together, the top ten hold approximately 10% of the sample.

The chain uses TRBV7-2 and TRBJ2-3, with TRBD2 perhaps the D gene, on 5 matching bases. The sequence was collected from a human donor who had recovered from COVID-19. Sequencing used CD4+ T cells from blood, cultured in vitro. The DNA sequence is as follows: TGTGCCAGCAGCTTAGTCGGTCTAGCCACAGATACGCAGTATTTT. It encodes CASSLVGLATDTQYF.